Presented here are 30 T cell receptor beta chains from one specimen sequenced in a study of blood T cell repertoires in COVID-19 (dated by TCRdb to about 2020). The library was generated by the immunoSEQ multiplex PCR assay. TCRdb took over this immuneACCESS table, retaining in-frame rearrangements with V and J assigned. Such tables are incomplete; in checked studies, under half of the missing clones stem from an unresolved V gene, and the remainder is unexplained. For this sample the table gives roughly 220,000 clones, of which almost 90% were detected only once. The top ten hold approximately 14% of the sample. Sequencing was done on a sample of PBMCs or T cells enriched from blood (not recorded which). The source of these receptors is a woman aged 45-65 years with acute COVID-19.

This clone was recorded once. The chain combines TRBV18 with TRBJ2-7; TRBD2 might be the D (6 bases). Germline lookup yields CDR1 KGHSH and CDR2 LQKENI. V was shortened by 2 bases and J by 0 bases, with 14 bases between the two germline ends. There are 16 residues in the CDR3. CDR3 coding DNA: TGTGCCAGCTCACCATCGGAGGGCCTTAGCTCCTACGAGCAGTACTTC. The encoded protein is CASSPSEGLSSYEQYF.

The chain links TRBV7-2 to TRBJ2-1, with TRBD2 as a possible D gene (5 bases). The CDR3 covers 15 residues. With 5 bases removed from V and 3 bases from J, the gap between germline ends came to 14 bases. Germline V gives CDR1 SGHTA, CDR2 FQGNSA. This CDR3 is CASSPRRGFYNEQFF. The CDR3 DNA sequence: TGTGCCAGCAGCCCCCGAAGAGGGTTCTACAATGAGCAGTTCTTC.

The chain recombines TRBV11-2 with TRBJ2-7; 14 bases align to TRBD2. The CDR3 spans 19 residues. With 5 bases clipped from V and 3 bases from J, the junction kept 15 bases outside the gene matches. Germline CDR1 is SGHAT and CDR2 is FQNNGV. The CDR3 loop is CASSPFVTSGRVGDYEQYF. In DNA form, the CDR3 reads TGTGCCAGCAGCCCCTTCGTGACTAGCGGGAGGGTAGGAGACTACGAGCAGTACTTC.

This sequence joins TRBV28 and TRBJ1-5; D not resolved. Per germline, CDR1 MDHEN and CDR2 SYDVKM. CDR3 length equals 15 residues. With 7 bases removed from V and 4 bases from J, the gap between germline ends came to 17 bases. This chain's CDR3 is CASKSGGGRNQPQHF. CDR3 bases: TGTGCCAGCAAAAGTGGCGGCGGTCGGAATCAGCCCCAGCATTTT.

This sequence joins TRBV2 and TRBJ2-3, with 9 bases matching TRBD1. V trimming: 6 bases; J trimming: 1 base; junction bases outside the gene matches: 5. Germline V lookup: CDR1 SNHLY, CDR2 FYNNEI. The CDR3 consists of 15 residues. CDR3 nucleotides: TGTGCCAGCAGCCGACAGGGGGGACGCACAGATACGCAGTATTTT. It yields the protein CASSRQGGRTDTQYF. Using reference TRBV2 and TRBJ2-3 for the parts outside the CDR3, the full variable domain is EPEVTQTPSHQVTQMGQEVILRCVPISNHLYFYWYRQILGQKVEFLVSFYNNEISEKSEIFDDQFSVERPDGSNFTLKIRSTKLEDSAMYFCASSRQGGRTDTQYFGPGTRLTVL.

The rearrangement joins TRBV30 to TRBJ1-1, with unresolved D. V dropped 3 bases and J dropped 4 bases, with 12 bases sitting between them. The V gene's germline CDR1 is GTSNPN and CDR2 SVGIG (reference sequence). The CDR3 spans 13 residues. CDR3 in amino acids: CAWRMDLGTEAFF. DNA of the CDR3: TGTGCCTGGAGGATGGACTTGGGCACTGAAGCTTTCTTT.

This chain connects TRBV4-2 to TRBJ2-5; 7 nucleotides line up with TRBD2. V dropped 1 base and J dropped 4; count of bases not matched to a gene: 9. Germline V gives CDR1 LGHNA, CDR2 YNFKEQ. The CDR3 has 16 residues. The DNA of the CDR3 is TGTGCCAGCAGCCAAGTGTCCAGCGGGACGGGAGAGACCCAGTACTTC. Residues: CASSQVSSGTGETQYF.

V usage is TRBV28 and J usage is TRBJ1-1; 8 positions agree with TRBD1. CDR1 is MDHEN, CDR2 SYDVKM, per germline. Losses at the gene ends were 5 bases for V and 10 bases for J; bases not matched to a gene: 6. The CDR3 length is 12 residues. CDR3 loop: CASSPQTGAAFF. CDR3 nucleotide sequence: TGTGCCAGCAGTCCCCAGACAGGGGCAGCTTTCTTT.

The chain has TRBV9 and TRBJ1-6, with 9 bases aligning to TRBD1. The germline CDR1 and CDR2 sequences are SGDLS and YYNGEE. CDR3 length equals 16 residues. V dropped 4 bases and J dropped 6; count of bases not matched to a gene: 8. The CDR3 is CASSPLPGQGNSPLHF. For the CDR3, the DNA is TGTGCCAGCAGCCCTCTCCCGGGACAGGGTAATTCACCCCTCCACTTT.

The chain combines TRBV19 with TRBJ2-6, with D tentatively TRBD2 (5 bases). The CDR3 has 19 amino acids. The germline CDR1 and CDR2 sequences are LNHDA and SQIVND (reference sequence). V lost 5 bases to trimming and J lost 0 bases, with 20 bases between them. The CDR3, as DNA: TGTGCCAGTAGTTCAATTGACGGAGGACCCCTCTCTGGGGCCAACGTCCTGACTTTC. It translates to CASSSIDGGPLSGANVLTF. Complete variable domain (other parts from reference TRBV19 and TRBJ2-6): DGGITQSPKYLFRKEGQNVTLSCEQNLNHDAMYWYRQDPGQGLRLIYYSQIVNDFQKGDIAEGYSVSREKKESFPLTVTSAQKNPTAFYLCASSSIDGGPLSGANVLTFGAGSRLTVL.

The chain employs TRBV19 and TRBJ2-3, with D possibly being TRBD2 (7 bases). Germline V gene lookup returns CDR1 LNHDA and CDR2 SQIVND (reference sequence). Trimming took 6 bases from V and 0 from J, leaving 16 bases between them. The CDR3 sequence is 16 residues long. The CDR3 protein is CASRYRGGTSTDTQYF. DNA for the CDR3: TGTGCCAGTAGGTATCGCGGGGGCACTAGCACAGATACGCAGTATTTT.

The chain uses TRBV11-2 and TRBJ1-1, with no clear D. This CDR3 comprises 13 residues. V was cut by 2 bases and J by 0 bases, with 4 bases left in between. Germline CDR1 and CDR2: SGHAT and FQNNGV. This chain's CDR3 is CASSLQLNTEAFF. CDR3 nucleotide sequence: TGTGCCAGCAGCTTACAGTTGAACACTGAAGCTTTCTTT.

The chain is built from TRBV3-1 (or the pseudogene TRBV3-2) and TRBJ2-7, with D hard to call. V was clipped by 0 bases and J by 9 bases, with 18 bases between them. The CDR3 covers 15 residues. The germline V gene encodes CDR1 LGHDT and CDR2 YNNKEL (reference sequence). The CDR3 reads CASSQDLSDRVGQYF. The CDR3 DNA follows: TGTGCCAGCAGCCAAGATTTAAGCGACCGGGTCGGGCAGTACTTC.

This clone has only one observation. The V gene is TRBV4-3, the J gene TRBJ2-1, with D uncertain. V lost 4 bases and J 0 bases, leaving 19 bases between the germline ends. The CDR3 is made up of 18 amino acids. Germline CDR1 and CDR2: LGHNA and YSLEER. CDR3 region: CASSREPGGPNSYNEQFF. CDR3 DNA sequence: TGCGCCAGCAGCCGAGAACCGGGTGGCCCCAACTCCTACAATGAGCAGTTCTTC.

CDR3 protein: CASSLATTGDQPQHF. The DNA for the CDR3 is TGTGCCAGCAGTTTAGCCACGACAGGGGATCAGCCCCAGCATTTT. This chain uses TRBV28 with TRBJ1-5; 8 nucleotides match TRBD1. V gave up 2 bases and J gave up 5 bases; unmatched junction bases: 5. The CDR3 totals 15 residues. CDR1 is MDHEN and CDR2 is SYDVKM in the germline V gene.

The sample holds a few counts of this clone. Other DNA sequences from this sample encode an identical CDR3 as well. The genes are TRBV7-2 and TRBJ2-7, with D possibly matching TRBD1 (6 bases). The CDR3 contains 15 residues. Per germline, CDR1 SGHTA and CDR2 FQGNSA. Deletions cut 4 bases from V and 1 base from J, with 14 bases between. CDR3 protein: CASSSPDRSSYEQYF. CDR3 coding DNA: TGTGCCAGCAGCTCACCGGACAGATCATCCTACGAGCAGTACTTC.

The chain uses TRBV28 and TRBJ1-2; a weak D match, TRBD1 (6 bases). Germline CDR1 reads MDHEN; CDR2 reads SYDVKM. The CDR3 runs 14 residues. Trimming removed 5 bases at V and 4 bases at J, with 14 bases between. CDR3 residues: CASSPGQTIYGYTF. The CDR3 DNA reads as TGTGCCAGCAGTCCCGGACAGACGATCTATGGCTACACCTTC.

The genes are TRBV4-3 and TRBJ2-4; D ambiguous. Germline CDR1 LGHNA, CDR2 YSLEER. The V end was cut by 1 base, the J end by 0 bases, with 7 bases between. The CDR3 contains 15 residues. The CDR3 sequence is CASSQVGVAKNIQYF. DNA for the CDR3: TGCGCCAGCAGCCAAGTAGGAGTAGCCAAAAACATTCAGTACTTC.

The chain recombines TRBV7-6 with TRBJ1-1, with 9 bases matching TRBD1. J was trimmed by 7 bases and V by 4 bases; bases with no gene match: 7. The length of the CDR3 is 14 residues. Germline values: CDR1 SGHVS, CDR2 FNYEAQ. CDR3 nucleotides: TGTGCCAGCAGCTCGGGACAGGGTGGGTATGAAGCTTTCTTT. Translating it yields CASSSGQGGYEAFF.

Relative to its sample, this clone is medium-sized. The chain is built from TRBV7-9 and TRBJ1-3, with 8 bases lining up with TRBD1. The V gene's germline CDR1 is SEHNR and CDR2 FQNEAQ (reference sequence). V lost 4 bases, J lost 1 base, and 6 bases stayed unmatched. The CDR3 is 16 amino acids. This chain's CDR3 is CASSSETGVSGNTIYF. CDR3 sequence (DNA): TGTGCCAGCAGCTCAGAGACAGGGGTATCTGGAAACACCATATATTTT.

The CDR3 reads CATGQARRSSYNSPLHF. The CDR3 bases are TGTGCCACGGGACAGGCCCGCAGGAGCTCCTATAATTCACCCCTCCACTTT. The chain carries TRBV19 and TRBJ1-6; 8 bases agree with TRBD1. The CDR3 extends over 17 amino acids. V lost 10 bases to trimming and J lost 0 bases; unmatched junction nucleotides: 11. CDR1 and CDR2 from the germline V gene are LNHDA and SQIVND (reference sequence).

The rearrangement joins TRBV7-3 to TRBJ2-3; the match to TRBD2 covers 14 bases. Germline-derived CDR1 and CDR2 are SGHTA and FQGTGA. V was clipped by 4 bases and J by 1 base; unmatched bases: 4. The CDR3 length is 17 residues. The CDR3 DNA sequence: TGTGCCAGCAGCTCCGGGACTAGCGGGAGCCGCACAGATACGCAGTATTTT. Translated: CASSSGTSGSRTDTQYF.

CDR3 nucleotide sequence: TGTGCCAGCAGCGAACAGGGTGGAGCGTCCGAGCAGTACTTC. This translates into CASSEQGGASEQYF. The chain is built from TRBV2 and TRBJ2-7; possibly TRBD1 for D (6 bases). CDR3 length equals 14 residues. The V end was cut by 6 bases, the J end by 6 bases, with 18 bases between. Germline CDR1 is SNHLY and CDR2 is FYNNEI.

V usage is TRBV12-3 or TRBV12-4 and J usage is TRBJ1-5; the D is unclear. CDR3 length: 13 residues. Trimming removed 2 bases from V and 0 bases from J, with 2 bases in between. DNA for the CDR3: TGTGCCAGCAGTTTATATAGCAATCAGCCCCAGCATTTT. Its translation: CASSLYSNQPQHF.

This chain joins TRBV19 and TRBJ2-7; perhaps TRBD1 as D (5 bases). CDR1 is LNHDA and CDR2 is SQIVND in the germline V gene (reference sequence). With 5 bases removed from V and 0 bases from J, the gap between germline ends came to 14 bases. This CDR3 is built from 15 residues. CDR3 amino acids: CASSSRVGVSYEQYF. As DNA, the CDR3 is TGTGCCAGTAGTTCCCGTGTAGGGGTCTCCTACGAGCAGTACTTC.

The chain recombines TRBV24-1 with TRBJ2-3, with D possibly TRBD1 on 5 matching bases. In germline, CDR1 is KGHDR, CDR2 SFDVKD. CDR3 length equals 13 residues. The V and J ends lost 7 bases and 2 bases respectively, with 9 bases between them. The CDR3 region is CATSPTDTDTQYF. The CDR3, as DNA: TGTGCCACCAGCCCGACAGACACAGATACGCAGTATTTT.

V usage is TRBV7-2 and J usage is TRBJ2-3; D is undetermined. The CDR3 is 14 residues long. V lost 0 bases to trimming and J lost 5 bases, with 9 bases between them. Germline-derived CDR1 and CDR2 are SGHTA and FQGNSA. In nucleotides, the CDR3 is TGTGCCAGCAGCTTAGCGTCTTATATAGATACGCAGTATTTT. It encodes CASSLASYIDTQYF. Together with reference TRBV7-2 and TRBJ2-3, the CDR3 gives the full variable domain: GAGVSQSPSNKVTEKGKDVELRCDPISGHTALYWYRQSLGQGLEFLIYFQGNSAPDKSGLPSDRFSAERTGGSVSTLTIQRTQQEDSAVYLCASSLASYIDTQYFGPGTRLTVL.

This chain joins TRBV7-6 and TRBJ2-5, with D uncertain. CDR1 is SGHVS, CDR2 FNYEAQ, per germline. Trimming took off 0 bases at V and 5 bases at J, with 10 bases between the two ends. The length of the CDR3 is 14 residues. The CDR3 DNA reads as TGTGCCAGCAGCTTAGCGGCGCTGAGGGAGACCCAGTACTTC. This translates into CASSLAALRETQYF.

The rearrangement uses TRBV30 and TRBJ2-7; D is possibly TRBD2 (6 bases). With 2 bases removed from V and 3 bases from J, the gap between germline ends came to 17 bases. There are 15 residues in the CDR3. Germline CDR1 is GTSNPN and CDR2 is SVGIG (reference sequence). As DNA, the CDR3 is TGTGCCTGGAGTTGGGGTAGCGGTGGTGGCTACGAGCAGTACTTC. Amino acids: CAWSWGSGGGYEQYF.

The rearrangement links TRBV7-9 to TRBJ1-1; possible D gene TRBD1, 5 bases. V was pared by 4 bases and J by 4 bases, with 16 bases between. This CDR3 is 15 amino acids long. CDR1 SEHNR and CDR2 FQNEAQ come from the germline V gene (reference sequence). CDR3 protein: CASSSYGGGSTEAFF. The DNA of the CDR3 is TGTGCCAGCAGCTCCTACGGGGGTGGGAGCACTGAAGCTTTCTTT.